The subject of this entry is one T cell receptor (beta chain). Its antigen remains unidentified. No quality values exist for individual bases; no much larger clone is one base distant. TCR beta CDR3 regions were sequenced from DNA using the immunoSEQ Assay. The authors' pipeline ran thus. T cell density was computed as TCR beta template counts normalized to usable DNA estimated by amplifying housekeeping genes. Using the preseqR package, richness was estimated by extrapolating to 120,000 templates for tissue samples and 400,000 templates for PBMC samples. Clonality was taken to be one minus Pielou's evenness. To identify tissue-enriched TCRs, differential abundance testing was run on productive amino-acid clonotypes with a minimum total count of 5 and an alpha of 0.1. The Jaccard Index and the Morisita Overlap Index were used to measure repertoire overlap between compartments. GLIPH grouped TCR beta CDR3s together with public tetramer-defined viral CDR3s, and a viral motif had to include at least three viral sequences and also show V-gene enrichment. TCRdb took this table from immuneACCESS and kept in-frame rearrangements with V and J called. Such tables lack part of the clones; where checked against another copy, unresolved V genes explain under half of the gap, and the rest is unexplained. The D gene and trimming were derived from the DNA, and the V and J assignments and clone size from that table. The sample includes about 78,000 clones, with almost 85% observed a single time. The top ten constitute 2.5% to 3% of the sample.

This sample is part of a study of T cells in localized non-small cell lung cancer (dated by TCRdb to 2018 to 2020). A note on the overall study: T cell repertoires of fewer than 250 early-stage NSCLC patients were analyzed, with tumors being compared against uninvolved tumor-adjacent lungs. The mean age of the NSCLC patients was 60 to 85 years, with approximately 130 men and about a hundred women. The cohort was made up of some 240 treatment-naive NSCLC patients whose localized lung tumors had been resected.

At diagnosis, tumor, uninvolved tumor-adjacent lung and peripheral blood were collected and then preserved as a mix of FFPE and fresh-frozen material. Blood samples were analyzed as peripheral blood mononuclear cells for TCR repertoire profiling. Beyond this particular receptor, the publication reports: Because multi-region sequencing of the tumors was not done, intratumor heterogeneity could not be ruled out. A median of 57 of the top 100 tumor clones were detected in paired uninvolved adjacent lung, and around 30 of these tumor clones were also found among the top 100 clones of the paired uninvolved adjacent lung. Uninvolved tumor-adjacent lung showed the highest T cell clonality, higher than tumor, which suggests more focused antigenic responses in the adjacent lung. Longer overall survival was associated with higher T cell density in blood, whereas shorter survival was associated with higher clonality in adjacent lung. Because of the exploratory design, TCR variables were selected using unadjusted p-values without false-discovery rate correction.

V lost 3 bases and J lost 3 bases; the stretch between them is 3 bases long. CDR1 and CDR2 (LGHNA, YNFKEQ) derive from the germline V gene. Including the terminal cysteine and phenylalanine, the CDR3 comprises 11 residues. The only DNA kept is the CDR3, 33 bases in frame from the first base. The chain employs TRBV4-2 and TRBJ2-7; there is no confident call for the D gene. The receptor's source is a man aged 35-75 years with stage I lung adenocarcinoma. The sequencing used peripheral blood, collected before any cancer treatment. The CDR3 here reads CASSQDYEQYF. The bases are TGTGCCAGCAGCCAGGACTACGAGCAGTACTTC.